Following are 30 T cell receptor beta chains from one sample sequenced in a study of blood T cell repertoires in COVID-19 (dated by TCRdb to the early 2020s). The library was generated by the immunoSEQ multiplex PCR assay. TCRdb provides this immuneACCESS table in a form limited to in-frame rearrangements. Some clones are lacking; in checked studies, under half of them reflect an unresolved V gene, and why the rest are absent is not known. The sample yields about 220,000 clones; 82% were counted once. The ten largest clones add up to around 3.5% of the sample. The specimen sequenced was peripheral blood. The receptor set was obtained from a woman aged 80 or over with acute or convalescent COVID-19.

The chain joins TRBV9 to TRBJ2-3, with D possibly matching TRBD1 (7 bases). Germline CDR1 SGDLS, CDR2 YYNGEE. The CDR3 is 15 amino acids. The ends were cut back, 6 bases at V and 5 bases at J, with 19 bases in the middle. The CDR3 sequence: CASTSGGGPGDTQYF. In nucleotides, the CDR3 is TGTGCCAGCACCTCAGGGGGAGGCCCGGGAGATACGCAGTATTTT. Full variable domain (missing parts from reference TRBV9 and TRBJ2-3): DSGVTQTPKHLITATGQRVTLRCSPRSGDLSVYWYQQSLDQGLQFLIQYYNGEERAKGNILERFSAQQFPDLHSELNLSSLELGDSALYFCASTSGGGPGDTQYFGPGTRLTVL.

The CDR3 spells CASSIDSSGNTIYF. In DNA, the CDR3 is TGTGCCAGTAGTATAGACAGCTCTGGAAACACCATATATTTT. This chain links TRBV19 with TRBJ1-3; D unresolved. V was clipped by 0 bases and J by 0 bases, with 3 bases between them. The CDR3 consists of 14 residues. The germline V gene encodes CDR1 LNHDA and CDR2 SQIVND (reference sequence).

The V and J genes are TRBV18 and TRBJ1-5; no definite D call. The CDR3 runs 13 residues. V lost 6 bases and J 8 bases, leaving 14 bases between the germline ends. CDR1 is KGHSH and CDR2 is LQKENI in the germline V gene. CDR3 protein: CASSGQVMEPQHF. CDR3 nucleotides: TGTGCCAGCTCTGGCCAGGTGATGGAGCCCCAGCATTTT. Variable domain in full (rest from reference TRBV18 and TRBJ1-5): NAGVMQNPRHLVRRRGQEARLRCSPMKGHSHVYWYRQLPEEGLKFMVYLQKENIIDESGMPKERFSAEFPKEGPSILRIQQVVRGDSAAYFCASSGQVMEPQHFGDGTRLSIL.

The J gene is TRBJ1-1, the V gene TRBV6-5; 9 bases agree with TRBD1. V lost 7 bases and J lost 12; bases outside the gene matches: 12. Germline V gives CDR1 MNHEY, CDR2 SVGAGI. This CDR3 is built from 13 residues. The CDR3 spells CASTPRRDRDTFF. As DNA, the CDR3 is TGTGCCAGCACCCCGAGGAGGGACAGGGATACTTTCTTT.

This clone has only a few counts. The chain couples TRBV5-4 to TRBJ1-4; D ambiguous. This CDR3 comprises 16 residues. Germline V gene data show CDR1 as SGHNT and CDR2 as YYREEE (reference sequence). Trimming stripped 3 bases from V and 3 bases from J, with 15 bases between. The CDR3 spells CASSSTQEAANEKLFF. The CDR3 DNA reads TGTGCCAGCAGCTCCACCCAGGAGGCGGCTAATGAAAAACTGTTTTTT. Using reference TRBV5-4 and TRBJ1-4 for the parts outside the CDR3, the full variable domain is ETGVTQSPTHLIKTRGQQVTLRCSSQSGHNTVSWYQQALGQGPQFIFQYYREEENGRGNFPPRFSGLQFPNYSSELNVNALELDDSALYLCASSSTQEAANEKLFFGSGTQLSVL.

This clone came up once. J is TRBJ1-1 and V is TRBV7-2; a possible D gene is TRBD1 (6 bases). CDR3 size: 13 residues. Germline CDR1 is SGHTA and CDR2 is FQGNSA. Trimming left V 6 bases short and J 4 bases short, with 12 bases between. This CDR3 is CASSYTGSTEAFF. CDR3 sequence (DNA): TGTGCCAGCAGTTATACAGGGTCCACTGAAGCTTTCTTT.

The rearrangement joins TRBV13 to TRBJ1-2; TRBD1 agrees at 7 bases. The germline V gene encodes CDR1 PRHDT and CDR2 FYEKMQ (reference sequence). This CDR3 spans 15 amino acids. The V segment lost 7 bases and the J segment 3 bases; nucleotides outside the gene matches: 11. In DNA form, the CDR3 reads TGTGCCAGCATAAGAAGGGGCAGGGGGGACTATGGCTACACCTTC. This encodes CASIRRGRGDYGYTF.

The chain uses TRBV9 and TRBJ1-3; D possibly corresponds to TRBD1 (6 bases). The CDR3 length is 15 residues. Germline CDR1 and CDR2: SGDLS and YYNGEE. Trimming shortened V by 3 bases and J by 0 bases, and 10 bases separated the two germline ends. The CDR3 protein is CASSERGFSGNTIYF. The CDR3 coding sequence is TGTGCCAGCAGCGAAAGGGGGTTCTCTGGAAACACCATATATTTT.

This rearrangement joins TRBV6-5 to TRBJ1-1; maybe TRBD1 (6 bases). V lost 10 bases and J lost 0, with 12 bases in between. The CDR3 has 13 amino acids. Per the germline V gene, CDR1 is MNHEY and CDR2 is SVGAGI. CDR3: CATARDMNTEAFF. DNA for the CDR3: TGTGCCACCGCCCGGGACATGAACACTGAAGCTTTCTTT.

The chain links TRBV16 to TRBJ1-2; 7 nucleotides agree with TRBD1. The CDR3 is 14 residues long. Germline CDR1 and CDR2: KGHSY and FQNENV. Unmatched junction bases numbered 3, after V lost 2 bases and J lost 3 bases. CDR3 nucleotides: TGTGCCAGCAGCCAAGACAGGGAAGACTATGGCTACACCTTC. Amino acids: CASSQDREDYGYTF.

There are a few counts of this clone. The CDR3 loop is CASSPSGGPREQYF. The CDR3 nucleotides read TGTGCCAGCAGCCCTAGCGGGGGGCCGAGGGAGCAGTACTTC. V and J are TRBV3-1 (or the pseudogene TRBV3-2) and TRBJ2-7; TRBD2 aligns across 11 bases. CDR3 length: 14 residues. Trimming took 4 bases from V and 7 from J; bases not matched to a gene: 6. In germline, CDR1 is LGHDT, CDR2 YNNKEL (reference sequence).

The chain recombines TRBV27 with TRBJ1-2; possibly TRBD1 for D (5 bases). The CDR3 has 15 residues. The germline gives CDR1 MNHEY, CDR2 SMNVEV (reference sequence). Trimming pared 7 bases from V and 5 bases from J, leaving 20 bases between. CDR3 amino acids: CASKGLGLREYGYTF. In DNA form, the CDR3 reads TGTGCCAGCAAGGGGTTAGGGCTCCGCGAATATGGCTACACCTTC.

The chain uses TRBV19 and TRBJ1-4; D may be TRBD1 (5 bases). V was clipped by 3 bases and J by 7 bases, with 15 bases between them. The CDR3 is 15 residues long. Per the germline V gene, CDR1 is LNHDA and CDR2 is SQIVND (reference sequence). CDR3 DNA sequence: TGTGCCAGTAGTATTGTGGGGGAGGGTGGTGAAAAACTGTTTTTT. Translation gives CASSIVGEGGEKLFF.

This sequence joins TRBV18 and TRBJ1-1; D possibly corresponds to TRBD1 (5 bases). CDR1 KGHSH and CDR2 LQKENI come from the germline V gene. The V end was cut by 3 bases, the J end by 1 base, with 6 bases between. This CDR3 is 13 amino acids long. The CDR3 DNA is TGTGCCAGCTCACCGACAGCGAACACTGAAGCTTTCTTT. This gives the protein CASSPTANTEAFF. Full variable domain (remainder filled in from reference TRBV18 and TRBJ1-1): NAGVMQNPRHLVRRRGQEARLRCSPMKGHSHVYWYRQLPEEGLKFMVYLQKENIIDESGMPKERFSAEFPKEGPSILRIQQVVRGDSAAYFCASSPTANTEAFFGQGTRLTVV.

This sequence joins TRBV27 and TRBJ1-1, with 8 nucleotides matching TRBD1. The germline CDR1 and CDR2 sequences are MNHEY and SMNVEV (reference sequence). The CDR3 is 16 amino acids. J was trimmed by 0 bases and V by 6 bases; bases with no gene match: 9. CDR3 in DNA: TGTGCCAGCAGGTCGTTCCGGGACAGGCTGAACACTGAAGCTTTCTTT. It encodes CASRSFRDRLNTEAFF.

The chain recombines TRBV24-1 with TRBJ2-3; 10 bases agree with TRBD2. CDR1 and CDR2 (germline): KGHDR, SFDVKD. V lost 3 bases and J lost 4; bases outside the gene matches: 12. This CDR3 is 18 amino acids long. CDR3 nucleotide sequence: TGTGCCACCAGTGATCCTCTGGGAAGCGGGGGGGCTCCAGATACGCAGTATTTT. Translation gives CATSDPLGSGGAPDTQYF.

The chain joins TRBV24-1 to TRBJ1-2, with 10 bases identical to TRBD1. The V segment lost 4 bases and the J segment 7 bases; nucleotides outside the gene matches: 8. This CDR3 has 15 amino acids. The germline CDR1 and CDR2 sequences are KGHDR and SFDVKD. In DNA, the CDR3 is TGTGCCACCAGTGAGCCCGGGACAGGGGCTTTTGGCTACACCTTC. Its protein is CATSEPGTGAFGYTF.

The rearrangement uses TRBV7-2 and TRBJ1-2, with 10 bases that match TRBD1. The V gene end was trimmed by 3 bases and the J gene end by 6 bases; junction bases not matched to a gene: 7. The CDR3 totals 15 residues. The germline V gene has CDR1 SGHTA and CDR2 FQGNSA. CDR3 in DNA: TGTGCCAGCAGCTTCCTTGGGACAGGGGTCGATGGCTACACCTTC. Translated, it gives CASSFLGTGVDGYTF.

This clone was seen a few times. The chain carries TRBV5-1 and TRBJ2-2, with TRBD1 identical over 9 bases. This CDR3 is 15 amino acids long. Germline values: CDR1 SGHRS, CDR2 YFSETQ. Trimming took 4 bases from V and 4 from J; bases not matched to a gene: 5. This CDR3 reads CASSLNRGRTGELFF. CDR3 DNA sequence: TGCGCCAGCAGCCTAAACAGGGGGCGCACCGGGGAGCTGTTTTTT.

The chain employs TRBV11-1 and TRBJ2-3; 7 nucleotides match TRBD2. V dropped 6 bases and J dropped 2; count of bases not matched to a gene: 5. CDR1 and CDR2 from the germline V gene are SGHAT and FQDESV (reference sequence). This CDR3 contains 14 residues. The CDR3 DNA sequence: TGTGCCAGCAGGAGGGACTACCCCACAGATACGCAGTATTTT. The encoded protein is CASRRDYPTDTQYF.

This clone was picked up a small number of times. The chain is built from TRBV27 and TRBJ1-2; D uncertain. V lost 5 bases and J 7 bases, leaving 11 bases between the germline ends. This CDR3 has 12 residues. Germline V gives CDR1 MNHEY, CDR2 SMNVEV (reference sequence). This CDR3 reads CASSPLTGGYTF. The CDR3, as DNA: TGTGCCAGCAGTCCTCTTACGGGTGGCTACACCTTC.

The V and J genes are TRBV7-9 and TRBJ2-5; the match to TRBD2 covers 8 bases. The CDR3 covers 15 residues. V lost 5 bases, J lost 1 base, and 6 bases stayed unmatched. Germline V gene sequence: CDR1 SEHNR, CDR2 FQNEAQ (reference sequence). CDR3 sequence: CASSAVAGPQETQYF. CDR3 coding DNA: TGTGCCAGCAGCGCGGTAGCGGGGCCCCAAGAGACCCAGTACTTC.

This clone showed up just once. This chain connects TRBV29-1 to TRBJ2-1; TRBD2 matches at 10 bases. The CDR3 extends over 13 amino acids. CDR1 and CDR2 (germline): SQVTM, ANQGSEA. V trimming: 1 base; J trimming: 12 bases; junction bases outside the gene matches: 6. The CDR3 loop reads CSVEAKLAGLQFF. The CDR3 bases are TGCAGCGTTGAAGCCAAACTAGCGGGACTGCAGTTCTTC.

The genes are TRBV5-1 and TRBJ2-7; 8 nucleotides line up with TRBD2. The germline CDR1 and CDR2 sequences are SGHRS and YFSETQ. Trimming at V came to 6 bases and at J to 2 bases, leaving 4 bases not matched to a gene. This CDR3 contains 13 residues. The CDR3 nucleotides are TGCGCCAGCAAGGACGGGGGGGCCTACGAGCAGTACTTC. Residues: CASKDGGAYEQYF.

The chain couples TRBV3-1 (or the pseudogene TRBV3-2) to TRBJ2-3; 7 bases are shared with TRBD2. Per the germline V gene, CDR1 is LGHDT and CDR2 is YNNKEL (reference sequence). Trimming at V came to 2 bases and at J to 10 bases, leaving 6 bases not matched to a gene. The CDR3 contains 13 residues. The CDR3 region is CASSQSLGLSQYF. In nucleotides, the CDR3 is TGTGCCAGCAGCCAATCCCTGGGACTATCGCAGTATTTT.

The chain employs TRBV20-1 and TRBJ2-7; D is perhaps TRBD1 (6 bases). The CDR3 is 13 residues long. Per germline, CDR1 DFQATT and CDR2 SNEGSKA (reference sequence). Between the trimmed V and J ends, which lost 3 bases and 0 bases, there was a span of 9 bases. This CDR3 is CSASQGSSYEQYF. CDR3 in DNA: TGCAGTGCTAGTCAGGGGAGCTCCTACGAGCAGTACTTC.

The chain recombines TRBV4-1 with TRBJ2-3; 11 positions match TRBD2. V lost 0 bases to trimming and J lost 3 bases; unmatched junction nucleotides: 11. Germline V gives CDR1 MGHRA, CDR2 YSYEKL. The CDR3 is 19 residues long. For the CDR3, the DNA is TGCGCCAGCAGCCAAGAAGCCTCCTTACTAGCGGGGGTAACAGATACGCAGTATTTT. Protein: CASSQEASLLAGVTDTQYF.

J is TRBJ2-1 and V is TRBV2, with 8 bases lining up with TRBD1. Looked up from germline, CDR1 is SNHLY and CDR2 is FYNNEI. V trimming: 6 bases; J trimming: 12 bases; junction bases outside the gene matches: 16. CDR3 length: 15 amino acids. For the CDR3, the DNA is TGTGCCAGCAGACCTCGGACAGGGTTGCAGTCTGTGCAGTTCTTC. As protein: CASRPRTGLQSVQFF.

This clone appeared once. The V gene is TRBV5-1, the J gene TRBJ1-1; 8 nucleotides align to TRBD1. Germline V gene data show CDR1 as SGHRS and CDR2 as YFSETQ. This CDR3 has 13 residues. Unmatched junction bases numbered 3, after V lost 3 bases and J lost 5 bases. CDR3 DNA: TGCGCCAGCAGCTGGGACAGGCATACTGAAGCTTTCTTT. Translation: CASSWDRHTEAFF.

This clone was picked up a small number of times. V is TRBV9 and J is TRBJ1-2; possible D gene TRBD1, 5 bases. The ends were cut back, 4 bases at V and 8 bases at J, with 18 bases in the middle. Germline V gene lookup returns CDR1 SGDLS and CDR2 YYNGEE. The CDR3 consists of 14 residues. Written as DNA, the CDR3 is TGTGCCAGCAGCCTAGACCGCGGGGGAAGAGGCTACACCTTC. Translating gives CASSLDRGGRGYTF.